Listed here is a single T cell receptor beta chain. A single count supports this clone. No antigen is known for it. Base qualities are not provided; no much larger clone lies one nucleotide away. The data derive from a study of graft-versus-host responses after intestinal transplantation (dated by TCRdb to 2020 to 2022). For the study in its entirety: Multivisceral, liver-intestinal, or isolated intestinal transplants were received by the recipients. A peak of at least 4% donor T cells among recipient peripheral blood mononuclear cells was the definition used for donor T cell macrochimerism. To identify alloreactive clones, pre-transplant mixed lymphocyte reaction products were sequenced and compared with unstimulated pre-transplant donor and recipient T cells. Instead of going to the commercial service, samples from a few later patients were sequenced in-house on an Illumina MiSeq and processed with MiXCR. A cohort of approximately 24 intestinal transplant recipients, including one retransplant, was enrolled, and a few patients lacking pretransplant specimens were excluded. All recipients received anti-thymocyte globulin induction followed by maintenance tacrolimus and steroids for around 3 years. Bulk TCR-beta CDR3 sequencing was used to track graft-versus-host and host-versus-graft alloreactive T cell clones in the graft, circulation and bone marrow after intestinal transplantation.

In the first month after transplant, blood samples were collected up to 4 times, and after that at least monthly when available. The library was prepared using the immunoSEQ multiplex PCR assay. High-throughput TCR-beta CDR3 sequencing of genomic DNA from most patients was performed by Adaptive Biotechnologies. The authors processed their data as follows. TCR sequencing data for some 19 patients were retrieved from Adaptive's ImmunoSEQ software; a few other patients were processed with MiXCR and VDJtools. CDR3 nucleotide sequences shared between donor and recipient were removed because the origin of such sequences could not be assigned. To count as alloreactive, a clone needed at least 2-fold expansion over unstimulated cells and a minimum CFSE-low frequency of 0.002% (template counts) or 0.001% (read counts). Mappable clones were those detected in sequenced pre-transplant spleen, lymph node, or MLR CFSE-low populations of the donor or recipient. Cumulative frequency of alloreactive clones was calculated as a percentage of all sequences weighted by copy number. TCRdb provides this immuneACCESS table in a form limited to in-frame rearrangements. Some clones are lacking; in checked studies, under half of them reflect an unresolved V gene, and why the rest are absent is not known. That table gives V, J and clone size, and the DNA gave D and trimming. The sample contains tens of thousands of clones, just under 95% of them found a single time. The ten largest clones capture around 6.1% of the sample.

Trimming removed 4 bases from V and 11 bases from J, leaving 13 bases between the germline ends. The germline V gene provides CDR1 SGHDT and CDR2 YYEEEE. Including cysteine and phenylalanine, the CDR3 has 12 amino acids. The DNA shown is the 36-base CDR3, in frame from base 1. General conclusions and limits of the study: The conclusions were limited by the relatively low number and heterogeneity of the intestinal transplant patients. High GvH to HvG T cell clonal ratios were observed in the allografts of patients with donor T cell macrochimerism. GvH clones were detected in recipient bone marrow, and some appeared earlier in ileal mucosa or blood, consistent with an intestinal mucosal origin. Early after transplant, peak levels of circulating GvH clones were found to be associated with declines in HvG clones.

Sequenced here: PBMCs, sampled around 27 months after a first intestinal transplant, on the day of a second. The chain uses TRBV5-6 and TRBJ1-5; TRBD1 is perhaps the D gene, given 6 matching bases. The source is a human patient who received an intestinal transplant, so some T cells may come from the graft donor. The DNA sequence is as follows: TGTGCCAGCAGCCTCGAGGGGGGTGCCCAGCATTTT. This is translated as CASSLEGGAQHF.